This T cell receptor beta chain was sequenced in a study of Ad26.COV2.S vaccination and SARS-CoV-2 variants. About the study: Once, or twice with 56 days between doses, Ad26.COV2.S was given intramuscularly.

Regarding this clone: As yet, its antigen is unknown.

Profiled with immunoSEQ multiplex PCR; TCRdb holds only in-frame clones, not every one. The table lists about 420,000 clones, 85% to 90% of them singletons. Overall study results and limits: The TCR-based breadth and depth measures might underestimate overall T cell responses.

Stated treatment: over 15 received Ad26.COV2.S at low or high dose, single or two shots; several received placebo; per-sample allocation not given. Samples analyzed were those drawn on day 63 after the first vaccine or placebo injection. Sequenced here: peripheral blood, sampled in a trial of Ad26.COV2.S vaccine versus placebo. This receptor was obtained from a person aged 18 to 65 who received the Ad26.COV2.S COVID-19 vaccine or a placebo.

The CDR3 spells CSVQEQGPKYEQYF. The CDR3 coding sequence is TGCAGCGTCCAGGAACAGGGGCCAAAGTACGAGCAGTACTTC. The genes are TRBV29-1 and TRBJ2-7; 7 bases line up with TRBD1. This CDR3 comprises 14 residues. CDR1 and CDR2 (germline): SQVTM, ANQGSEA. Losses at the gene ends were 6 bases for V and 4 bases for J; bases not matched to a gene: 12.